The next 16 T cell receptor beta chains were all read from a single sample in a study of cytomegalovirus exposure and HLA in healthy donors. The PCR used 60 Vbeta and 13 Jbeta primers. Profiling relied on immunoSEQ multiplex PCR, and the TCRdb table lists in-frame clones only, not all of them. The table includes 150,000 to 200,000 clones, around 85% detected once. The sequenced sample was PBMCs. Receptors originate from a man aged 18 to 35 in good health and CMV-seronegative.

V gene TRBV4-3 combines with J gene TRBJ2-3; 12 bases line up with TRBD2. CDR1 LGHNA and CDR2 YSLEER come from the germline V gene. J lost 2 bases, V lost 0 bases, and 6 bases had no gene match. The CDR3 consists of 18 residues. The CDR3: CASSQDVGLAGHTDTQYF. CDR3 sequence (DNA): TGCGCCAGCAGCCAAGACGTCGGACTAGCGGGGCACACAGATACGCAGTATTTT.

The rearrangement links TRBV2 to TRBJ1-6, with unresolved D. Trimming shortened V by 7 bases and J by 0 bases, and 10 bases separated the two germline ends. CDR1 is SNHLY and CDR2 is FYNNEI in the germline V gene. The CDR3 is 15 residues long. Written as DNA, the CDR3 is TGTGCCAGCAACTCTAGGAGCTCCTATAATTCACCCCTCCACTTT. This sequence encodes CASNSRSSYNSPLHF.

The J gene is TRBJ2-7, the V gene TRBV6-1, with 10 bases aligning to TRBD2. The V gene's germline CDR1 is MNHNS and CDR2 SASEGT. J gave up 2 bases and V 5 bases, and 3 bases lay outside the gene matches. CDR3 length: 14 residues. CDR3 residues: CASSRTSGTYEQYF. The CDR3 DNA follows: TGTGCCAGCAGTAGAACTAGCGGGACCTACGAGCAGTACTTC.

The rearrangement joins TRBV7-3 to TRBJ2-3; 16 nucleotides agree with TRBD2. This CDR3 is 17 amino acids long. With V trimmed by 1 base and J by 6 bases, 4 bases remained unmatched. Germline V lookup: CDR1 SGHTA, CDR2 FQGTGA. CDR3 loop: CASSLMGLAGGTDTQYF. The CDR3 DNA reads TGTGCCAGCAGCTTAATGGGACTAGCGGGAGGGACGGATACGCAGTATTTT.

The chain has TRBV18 and TRBJ2-7, with TRBD1 matching 9 bases. The CDR3 is 16 residues long. Germline assignment: CDR1 KGHSH and CDR2 LQKENI. The V segment lost 4 bases and the J segment 3 bases; nucleotides outside the gene matches: 10. CDR3 DNA: TGTGCCAGCTCACGGACCCCGGGACAGGGTATCTACGAGCAGTACTTC. Protein: CASSRTPGQGIYEQYF.

The rearrangement uses TRBV25-1 and TRBJ2-1; tentative D call: TRBD2 (5 bases). CDR1 MGHDK and CDR2 SYGVNS come from the germline V gene. V lost 4 bases to trimming and J lost 10 bases, with 11 bases between them. There are 12 residues in the CDR3. The CDR3 DNA reads as TGTGCCAGCAGTGGCGACCGAGGGGAGCAGTTCTTC. Its protein product is CASSGDRGEQFF. Full variable domain (remainder filled in from reference TRBV25-1 and TRBJ2-1): EADIYQTPRYLVIGTGKKITLECSQTMGHDKMYWYQQDPGMELHLIHYSYGVNSTEKGDLSSESTVSRIRTEHFPLTLESARPSHTSQYLCASSGDRGEQFFGPGTRLTVL.

This sequence joins TRBV5-1 and TRBJ2-5; possibly TRBD1 for D (5 bases). The V end lost 5 bases, the J end lost 2 bases, and 10 bases lay between the germline ends. CDR1 and CDR2 (germline): SGHRS, YFSETQ. The CDR3 is 13 residues long. In nucleotides, the CDR3 is TGCGCCAGCAGGGAACCAGGGCAAGAGACCCAGTACTTC. It is translated as CASREPGQETQYF.

The chain links TRBV5-5 to TRBJ1-5; D may be TRBD1 (6 bases). The CDR3 is 15 amino acids. Germline V gene sequence: CDR1 SGHKS, CDR2 YYEKEE (reference sequence). V lost 2 bases and J lost 0, with 9 bases in between. DNA for the CDR3: TGTGCCAGCAGCTTAAGACAGGATAGCAATCAGCCCCAGCATTTT. Translation gives CASSLRQDSNQPQHF.

The chain is built from TRBV2 and TRBJ2-3, with TRBD2 identical over 11 bases. CDR1 is SNHLY, CDR2 FYNNEI, per germline. This CDR3 has 16 amino acids. CDR3 loop: CALVLAGGPVTDTQYF. The CDR3 DNA reads as TGTGCTCTCGTTTTAGCGGGAGGGCCTGTCACAGATACGCAGTATTTT.

J is TRBJ2-7 and V is TRBV7-2; D is possibly TRBD1 (6 bases). Between the trimmed V and J ends, which lost 4 bases and 4 bases, there was a span of 17 bases. The CDR3 has 15 amino acids. Germline-derived CDR1 and CDR2 are SGHTA and FQGNSA. CDR3 nucleotide sequence: TGTGCCAGCAGCTCGGGGCAGGGGAGAGGGTACGAGCAGTACTTC. Protein sequence: CASSSGQGRGYEQYF. Complete variable domain (other parts from reference TRBV7-2 and TRBJ2-7): GAGVSQSPSNKVTEKGKDVELRCDPISGHTALYWYRQSLGQGLEFLIYFQGNSAPDKSGLPSDRFSAERTGGSVSTLTIQRTQQEDSAVYLCASSSGQGRGYEQYFGPGTRLTVT.

This chain joins TRBV15 and TRBJ2-1, with 12 bases identical to TRBD2. J was trimmed by 9 bases and V by 4 bases; bases with no gene match: 7. This CDR3 comprises 15 residues. Germline CDR1 and CDR2: LNHNV and YYDKDF (reference sequence). The CDR3 sequence: CATSILAGGTGEQFF. The CDR3 DNA reads TGTGCCACCAGCATACTAGCGGGAGGCACTGGTGAGCAGTTCTTC.

This rearrangement joins TRBV19 to TRBJ1-5; D is possibly TRBD1 (5 bases). Germline CDR1 LNHDA, CDR2 SQIVND (reference sequence). Trimming left V 2 bases short and J 3 bases short, with 17 bases between. The CDR3 extends over 17 amino acids. The CDR3 sequence is CASSISVGQGANQPQHF. CDR3 DNA sequence: TGTGCCAGTAGTATATCCGTGGGGCAGGGTGCCAATCAGCCCCAGCATTTT.

J is TRBJ2-5 and V is TRBV6-1, with D uncertain. The CDR3 totals 14 residues. V was shortened by 8 bases and J by 5 bases, with 18 bases between the two germline ends. The germline V gene has CDR1 MNHNS and CDR2 SASEGT. CDR3 sequence reads: CASDLAVGRETQYF. CDR3 coding DNA: TGTGCCAGCGACCTGGCAGTGGGCCGGGAGACCCAGTACTTC.

This sequence joins TRBV4-3 and TRBJ1-2; the D is unclear. CDR1 is LGHNA, CDR2 YSLEER, per germline. The CDR3 loop spans 15 amino acids. The V gene lost 4 bases and the J gene lost 4 bases, with 16 bases spanning the gap. The CDR3 DNA is TGCGCCAGCAGCCCTATGGCGCCCGGGTTCTATGGCTACACCTTC. This gives the protein CASSPMAPGFYGYTF.

This rearrangement joins TRBV11-3 to TRBJ2-1; possible D gene TRBD1, 6 bases. V lost 1 base, J lost 4 bases, and 8 bases lay in between. CDR1 is SGHNT and CDR2 is YENEEA in the germline V gene. The CDR3 totals 14 residues. CDR3 DNA sequence: TGTGCCAGCAGCTTAGGACAGGTGTACAATGAGCAGTTCTTC. Translated, it gives CASSLGQVYNEQFF.

The V call is TRBV4-3, the J call TRBJ2-7; 9 positions agree with TRBD1. The V gene's germline CDR1 is LGHNA and CDR2 YSLEER. The CDR3 loop spans 16 amino acids. Trimming at V came to 0 bases and at J to 3 bases, leaving 6 bases not matched to a gene. CDR3 in DNA: TGCGCCAGCAGCCAAGAACGGGACAGGGCGGTCTACGAGCAGTACTTC. Translation gives CASSQERDRAVYEQYF.